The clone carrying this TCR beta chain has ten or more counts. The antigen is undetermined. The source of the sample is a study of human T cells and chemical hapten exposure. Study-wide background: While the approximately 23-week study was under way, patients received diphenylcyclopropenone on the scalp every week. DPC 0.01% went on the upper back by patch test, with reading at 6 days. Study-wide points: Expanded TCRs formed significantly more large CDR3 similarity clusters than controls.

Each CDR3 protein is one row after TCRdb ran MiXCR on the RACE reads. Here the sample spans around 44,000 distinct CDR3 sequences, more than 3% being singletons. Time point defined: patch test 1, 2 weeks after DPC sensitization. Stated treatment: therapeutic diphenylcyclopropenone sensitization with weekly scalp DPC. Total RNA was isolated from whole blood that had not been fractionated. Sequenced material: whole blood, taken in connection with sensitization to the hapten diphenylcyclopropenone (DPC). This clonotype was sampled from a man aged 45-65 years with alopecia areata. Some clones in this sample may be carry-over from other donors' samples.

CDR3 region: CASSLSRGLRQPQHF. In DNA form, the CDR3 reads TGTGCCAGCAGCTTATCCAGGGGTCTAAGGCAGCCCCAGCATTTT. The chain has TRBV7-2 and TRBJ1-5; TRBD1 is a possible D gene (6 bases). The CDR3 is 15 amino acids. Trimming stripped 2 bases from V and 7 bases from J, with 15 bases between. CDR1 and CDR2 (germline): SGHTA, FQGNSA. The complete variable domain, with remaining parts taken from reference TRBV7-2 and TRBJ1-5, reads GAGVSQSPSNKVTEKGKDVELRCDPISGHTALYWYRQSLGQGLEFLIYFQGNSAPDKSGLPSDRFSAERTGGSVSTLTIQRTQQEDSAVYLCASSLSRGLRQPQHFGDGTRLSIL.